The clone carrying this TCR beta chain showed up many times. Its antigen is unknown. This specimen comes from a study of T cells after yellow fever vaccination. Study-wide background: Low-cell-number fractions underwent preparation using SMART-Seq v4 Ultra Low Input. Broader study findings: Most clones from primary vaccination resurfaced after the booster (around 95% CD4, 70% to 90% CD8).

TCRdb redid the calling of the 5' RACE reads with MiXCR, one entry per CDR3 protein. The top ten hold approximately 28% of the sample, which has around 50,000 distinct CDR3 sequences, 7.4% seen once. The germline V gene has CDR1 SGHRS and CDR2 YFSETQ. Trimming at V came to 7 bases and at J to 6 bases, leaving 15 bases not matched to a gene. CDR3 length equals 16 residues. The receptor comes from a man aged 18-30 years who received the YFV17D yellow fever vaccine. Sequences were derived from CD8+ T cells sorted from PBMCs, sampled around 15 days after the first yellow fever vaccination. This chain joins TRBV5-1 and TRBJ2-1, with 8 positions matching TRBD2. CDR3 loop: CASYPGTRGGFNEQFF. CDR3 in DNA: TGCGCCAGCTACCCCGGGACTAGAGGGGGATTCAATGAGCAGTTCTTC.